Presented here are 10 T cell receptor beta chains from one specimen sequenced in a study of T cells after posttransplantation cyclophosphamide. Profiled with immunoSEQ multiplex PCR; TCRdb holds only in-frame clones, not every one. The sample holds tens of thousands of clones, about 94% seen once. Sequencing used PBMCs. These receptors were obtained from a woman younger than 45 in good health and a related stem cell transplant donor.

The table lists this clone with a count of one. The chain's CDR3 is CASRRDRVGEAFF. CDR3 nucleotides: TGTGCCAGTAGGCGGGACAGGGTCGGCGAAGCTTTCTTT. The chain combines TRBV19 with TRBJ1-1; 9 bases match TRBD1. The germline V gene has CDR1 LNHDA and CDR2 SQIVND (reference sequence). V trimming: 6 bases; J trimming: 8 bases; junction bases outside the gene matches: 7. This CDR3 has 13 residues.

The chain joins TRBV19 to TRBJ2-2; possibly TRBD1 for D (6 bases). Between the trimmed V and J ends, which lost 5 bases and 1 base, there was a span of 11 bases. Germline V gene lookup returns CDR1 LNHDA and CDR2 SQIVND (reference sequence). The CDR3 contains 15 residues. The DNA for the CDR3 is TGTGCCAGTAGTCCCAGGGGCGGGAACACCGGGGAGCTGTTTTTT. It codes for CASSPRGGNTGELFF.

This clone was detected once. The chain uses TRBV7-2 and TRBJ1-1; D ambiguous. Trimming left V 1 base short and J 11 bases short, with 17 bases between. The CDR3 length is 14 residues. Germline assignment: CDR1 SGHTA and CDR2 FQGNSA. The DNA of the CDR3 is TGTGCCAGCAGCTTAGGCCTCTCCCCTAGCGAGGCTTTCTTT. This codes for CASSLGLSPSEAFF.

The rearrangement uses TRBV14 and TRBJ1-6; 8 bases are shared with TRBD1. CDR3 length: 14 residues. The V segment lost 4 bases and the J segment 12 bases; nucleotides outside the gene matches: 8. Germline V gene lookup returns CDR1 SGHDN and CDR2 FVKESK. CDR3 bases: TGTGCCAGCAGCCTAGGACAGGGCCTTGGACCCCTCCACTTT. This translates into CASSLGQGLGPLHF.

The chain couples TRBV11-2 to TRBJ2-7; no definite D call. The V gene's germline CDR1 is SGHAT and CDR2 FQNNGV. V was shortened by 5 bases and J by 1 base, with 12 bases between the two germline ends. The CDR3 consists of 14 residues. The DNA for the CDR3 is TGTGCCAGCAGCCGGACGTCCATATCCTACGAGCAGTACTTC. It is translated as CASSRTSISYEQYF.

The CDR3 DNA reads as TGTGCCAGCCGACCTTCTGGGACAGGGGACGGCTACACCTTC. Its protein product is CASRPSGTGDGYTF. The V and J genes are TRBV25-1 and TRBJ1-2, with 10 bases fitting TRBD1. With 8 bases clipped from V and 8 bases from J, the junction kept 11 bases outside the gene matches. CDR1 MGHDK and CDR2 SYGVNS come from the germline V gene. The CDR3 runs to 14 residues.

V and J are TRBV20-1 and TRBJ2-3; D ambiguous. This CDR3 has 11 residues. The germline V and J ends were trimmed by 5 bases and 6 bases, with 9 bases remaining between them. Germline V lookup: CDR1 DFQATT, CDR2 SNEGSKA (reference sequence). The CDR3, as DNA: TGCAGTGCTCGGCGGATGGATACGCAGTATTTT. It yields the protein CSARRMDTQYF.

The chain links TRBV4-3 to TRBJ2-3; TRBD2 agrees at 10 bases. The CDR3 runs to 16 residues. Germline lookup yields CDR1 LGHNA and CDR2 YSLEER. After removal of 1 base from V and 4 bases from J, the junction contained 5 bases not matched to a gene. The CDR3: CASSQALAGAPDTQYF. DNA of the CDR3: TGCGCCAGCAGCCAAGCCCTAGCGGGGGCCCCAGATACGCAGTATTTT.

The genes are TRBV2 and TRBJ2-5; TRBD1 matches 8 bases. CDR3 size: 14 residues. The V segment lost 4 bases and the J segment 5 bases; nucleotides outside the gene matches: 6. Germline V gene sequence: CDR1 SNHLY, CDR2 FYNNEI. The CDR3 reads CASSGGTGYETQYF. CDR3 DNA: TGTGCCAGCAGTGGGGGGACAGGCTACGAGACCCAGTACTTC.

A single count supports this clone. Other DNA sequences of this sample code for an identical CDR3. The chain recombines TRBV7-8 with TRBJ1-5; D gene ambiguous. CDR1 SGHVS and CDR2 FQNEAQ come from the germline V gene. This CDR3 comprises 14 residues. The V gene lost 3 bases and the J gene lost 1 base, with 7 bases spanning the gap. Here the CDR3 DNA reads TGTGCCAGCAGCTTGGGGAGGAGCAATCAGCCCCAGCATTTT. It translates to CASSLGRSNQPQHF.